The 16 T cell receptor beta chains in this list originate from one sample, sequenced in a study of CD8+CD57+ T cells in acquired aplastic anemia. Profiling that covered TCR beta VDJ and CDR3 relied on genomic DNA as its template. MiXCR, applied by TCRdb to the reads, yields one record per CDR3 protein. The profile covers approximately 380,000 distinct CDR3 sequences, with 65% to 80% appearing a single time and 3% to 5% taken by the ten largest. The sample consisted of sorted CD4+, CD8+, or CD8+CD57+ T cells (not recorded which) from PBMCs. The source is a human donor in good health, serving as a control.

This clonotype has ten or more counts. The rearrangement joins TRBV20-1 to TRBJ1-1; 7 nucleotides agree with TRBD1. Looked up from germline, CDR1 is DFQATT and CDR2 is SNEGSKA (reference sequence). The CDR3 is 13 residues long. The ends lost 6 bases at V and 3 bases at J; junction bases unmatched: 7. CDR3 in amino acids: CSADREKDTEAFF. Here the CDR3 DNA reads TGCAGTGCCGACAGGGAAAAGGACACTGAAGCTTTCTTT.

Regarding this clonotype: Mismatch with germline at one junction end may stem from a read error. The J gene is TRBJ1-2, the V gene TRBV9; 10 bases fit TRBD1. Germline V gives CDR1 SGDLS, CDR2 YYNGEE. The CDR3 has 14 amino acids. Here the CDR3 reads CAISHRARTGGYAF. The CDR3 DNA follows: TGTGCCATCAGTCATCGTGCCAGGACAGGGGGATACGCCTTC.

This clonotype was observed many times. The chain uses TRBV7-2 and TRBJ1-5; D unresolved. The CDR3 runs to 12 residues. The ends were cut back, 3 bases at V and 2 bases at J, with 2 bases in the middle. Looked up from germline, CDR1 is SGHTA and CDR2 is FQGNSA. The CDR3 sequence is CASSLGNQPQHF. The DNA of the CDR3 is TGTGCCAGCAGCTTGGGCAATCAGCCCCAGCATTTT.

The chain couples TRBV20-1 to TRBJ1-5, with a weak D call TRBD1 (5 bases). The CDR3 consists of 14 residues. V dropped 0 bases and J dropped 0 bases, with 6 bases sitting between them. The V gene's germline CDR1 is DFQATT and CDR2 SNEGSKA (reference sequence). The CDR3 DNA reads as TGCAGTGCTAGAGACAGGGTTAGCAATCAGCCCCAGCATTTT. Protein product: CSARDRVSNQPQHF.

This CDR3 is CASSLRGGAGGEQYF. For the CDR3, the DNA is TGTGCCAGCAGCTTACGCGGGGGGGCCGGGGGCGAGCAGTACTTC. The chain carries TRBV7-3 and TRBJ2-7; TRBD2 matches at 9 bases. Per the germline V gene, CDR1 is SGHTA and CDR2 is FQGTGA. With V trimmed by 2 bases and J by 6 bases, 8 bases remained unmatched. This CDR3 has 15 residues.

This chain joins TRBV7-2 and TRBJ2-3; unclear D gene. CDR1 is SGHTA, CDR2 FQGNSA, per germline. The CDR3 sequence is 21 residues long. V lost 1 base and J lost 2, with 28 bases in between. CDR3 in DNA: TGTGCCAGCAGCTTAGACTGGGTCAACACTGAAGCTTTAGTCTCCACAGATACGCAGTATTTT. Its translation is CASSLDWVNTEALVSTDTQYF. The entire variable domain, with the rest obtained from reference TRBV7-2 and TRBJ2-3, is as follows: GAGVSQSPSNKVTEKGKDVELRCDPISGHTALYWYRQSLGQGLEFLIYFQGNSAPDKSGLPSDRFSAERTGGSVSTLTIQRTQQEDSAVYLCASSLDWVNTEALVSTDTQYFGPGTRLTVL.

The chain is built from TRBV5-4 and TRBJ1-2; D might be TRBD1 (5 bases). CDR1 and CDR2 from the germline V gene are SGHNT and YYREEE (reference sequence). Deletions cut 5 bases from V and 6 bases from J, with 14 bases between. The CDR3 runs to 13 residues. The DNA of the CDR3 is TGTGCCAGCAGGTTCAGGGCAGGAGATGGCTACACCTTC. It codes for CASRFRAGDGYTF.

Worth noting for this clonotype: One end of the junction is discordant with germline, which a read error may explain. The rearrangement links TRBV2 to TRBJ1-2; maybe TRBD1 (5 bases). Per germline, CDR1 SNHLY and CDR2 FYNNEI. The CDR3 has 17 amino acids. CDR3 residues: CASSGGGPVPFFDGYTF. CDR3 bases: TGCGCCAGCAGTGGGGGGGGACCGGTCCCGTTTTTCGATGGCTACACCTTC.

The chain carries TRBV29-1 and TRBJ1-1; possibly TRBD1 for D (5 bases). Per germline, CDR1 SQVTM and CDR2 ANQGSEA. V lost 8 bases to trimming and J lost 1 base, with 14 bases between them. The CDR3 has 13 residues. The CDR3 sequence: CSPPATANTEAFF. The CDR3 DNA is TGCAGCCCCCCGGCGACAGCGAACACTGAAGCTTTCTTT.

A remark on this clonotype: One junction end does not reproduce the germline sequence, and a read error may be involved. The chain joins TRBV10-1 to TRBJ2-5; possibly TRBD1 or TRBD2 for D (5 bases each). Germline CDR1 reads WNHNN; CDR2 reads SYGVQD (reference sequence). CDR3 size: 16 residues. CDR3 loop: CASSVLRGRGLETLDF. The DNA for the CDR3 is TGCGCCAGCAGTGTTCTCCGGGGCCGGGGATTGGAGACCTTGGACTTC.

CDR3 amino acids: CASSLTGVGGETQYF. The CDR3 DNA follows: TGTGCCAGCAGTCTAACAGGGGTGGGAGGAGAGACCCAGTACTTC. This sequence joins TRBV12-3 or TRBV12-4 and TRBJ2-5, with D possibly matching TRBD1 (7 bases). Trimming took 5 bases from V and 4 from J, leaving 17 bases between them. There are 15 residues in the CDR3.

The rearrangement joins TRBV5-4 to TRBJ1-4; D is undetermined. Trimming removed 3 bases from V and 8 bases from J, with 17 bases in between. This CDR3 comprises 15 residues. Germline CDR1 is SGHNT and CDR2 is YYREEE (reference sequence). DNA for the CDR3: TGTGCCAGCAGCTCATCAGACTGCGGTCGAGAAAAACTGTTTTTT. Translated, it gives CASSSSDCGREKLFF. Supplemented by reference TRBV5-4 and TRBJ1-4, the full variable domain reads ETGVTQSPTHLIKTRGQQVTLRCSSQSGHNTVSWYQQALGQGPQFIFQYYREEENGRGNFPPRFSGLQFPNYSSELNVNALELDDSALYLCASSSSDCGREKLFFGSGTQLSVL.

The chain recombines TRBV10-3 with TRBJ2-3; the D is unclear. The germline V and J ends were trimmed by 6 bases and 0 bases, with 13 bases remaining between them. Germline loops: CDR1 ENHRY, CDR2 SYGVKD. The CDR3 sequence is 15 residues long. CDR3: CAIRARYGSTDTQYF. CDR3 DNA: TGTGCCATCAGGGCCCGGTACGGTAGCACAGATACGCAGTATTTT.

The rearrangement links TRBV12-3 or TRBV12-4 to TRBJ2-7; 9 bases fit TRBD1. The CDR3 loop spans 11 amino acids. Trimming removed 9 bases from V and 10 bases from J; junction bases left unmatched: 7. DNA of the CDR3: TGTGCCAGTAGTCCACAGGGGGCCCAGTACTTC. Translation gives CASSPQGAQYF.

A note on this clonotype: Mismatch with germline at one junction end may stem from a read error. V usage is TRBV15 and J usage is TRBJ2-2; the match to TRBD2 covers 7 bases. CDR1 and CDR2 from the germline V gene are LNHNV and YYDKDF (reference sequence). The CDR3 covers 15 residues. The CDR3 DNA follows: TGTGCCACCAGGAGCGGGGTTGGCGCCGCCGGGGTGCTGTTTTTT. Amino acid sequence: CATRSGVGAAGVLFF. Combining the CDR3 with reference TRBV15 and TRBJ2-2 gives the whole variable domain DAMVIQNPRYQVTQFGKPVTLSCSQTLNHNVMYWYQQKSSQAPKLLFHYYDKDFNNEADTPDNFQSRRPNTSFCFLDIRSPGLGDTAMYLCATRSGVGAAGVLFFGEGSRLTVL.

A word on this clonotype: The conserved phenylalanine or tryptophan is not found at the CDR3 terminus, so this likely reflects a read error. The CDR3 DNA reads TGTGCCAGCAGCCCGGGAGGACAGCTTCCTGCCTATGGCTACACCCTC. Its translation: CASSPGGQLPAYGYTL. The genes are TRBV9 and TRBJ1-2; weak D call: TRBD1 (6 bases). The germline gives CDR1 SGDLS, CDR2 YYNGEE. The germline V and J ends were trimmed by 4 bases and 4 bases, with 20 bases remaining between them. The CDR3 totals 16 residues.